This T cell receptor beta chain was sequenced in a study of blood T cell repertoires in COVID-19 (dated by TCRdb to about 2020). Regarding the complete study: Samples covering the acute and convalescent phases of COVID-19 were provided by collaborators in the United States, Italy and Spain. Samples were obtained from the ongoing ImmuneRACE study (first 160 participants) and from 1,000 to 1,500 subjects provided by 6 global collaborators. The sample metadata nearly always contained a de-identified subject ID, COVID-19 status, age in years and sex. Subjects who had been exposed to COVID-19, were actively infected with it, or had recovered from it provided the deeply sampled blood TCRbeta repertoires that made up the dataset. Where available, HLA class I and class II types were taken from metadata supplied by the sample provider and were not determined by assay-based typing. The material from the prospective study consisted of cDNA or gDNA derived from T cells, B-cell-depleted T cells, or PBMCs. A freely available public database, intended as a resource for researchers studying the immune response to SARS-CoV-2, is where the repertoires were released.

TCRbeta CDR3 regions were amplified from genomic DNA using the immunoSEQ Assay, a bias-controlled multiplex PCR. From the authors' description of their analysis: The number of nucleated cells in each sample was estimated by amplification of reference gene primers within the assay. To quantify the absolute abundance of each unique TCRbeta CDR3 rearrangement, sequence reads were collapsed and filtered. For each sample, productive Simpson clonality was calculated as the square root of Simpson's diversity index across productive rearrangements. The immuneACCESS repertoire file appears here via TCRdb, limited to in-frame rearrangements. These files lack a portion of the clones; in checked studies, under half of the deficit traces to unresolved V genes, and the cause of the others is not known. From that table come the V and J calls and clone size; the DNA was used to work out D and trimming. For this sample there are 90,000 to 130,000 clones; roughly 88% appear just once. Of the sample, roughly 2.3% falls within the top ten clones.

Collaborating institutions collected whole blood in K2EDTA tubes following their own protocols. For TCRbeta analysis, collaborators shipped samples in one of three forms: frozen whole blood, isolated PBMCs, or DNA extracted from either of those sample types. What the authors observed across the whole study: How much clinical and demographic metadata was included differed by source and by participant, and the metadata was provided uncurated.

On this clone itself: It has no known antigen specificity. Base qualities are not at hand, and no much larger clone is one base apart.

Spanning cysteine to phenylalanine, the CDR3 consists of 14 amino acids. Left in the record is the CDR3 DNA by itself, 42 bases read in frame from the first base. Trimming costs V 6 bases and J 7 bases, and their ends lie 16 bases apart. From the germline V gene (reference sequence), CDR1 is LNHDA and CDR2 is SQIVND. The V and J genes are TRBV19 and TRBJ2-1; 6 matching bases give a weak D call of TRBD2. This TCR was sampled from a human donor in a cohort sampled during active COVID-19. What was sequenced was peripheral blood. The CDR3 corresponds to CASRPAGWLNEQFF. The DNA sequence follows: TGTGCCAGTAGGCCGGCGGGGTGGCTAAATGAGCAGTTCTTC.